The following is a T cell receptor beta chain sequence with its context. Antigen: not known. V was pared by 4 bases and J by 2 bases, with 17 bases between. The germline gives CDR1 SGHTA, CDR2 FQGTGA. This CDR3 has 16 residues. These data belong to a study of T cell repertoires in cytomegalovirus infection. Study observations and caveats: Ex vivo, HLA-C-restricted CMV-specific TCR beta clonotypes prevailed over the rest of the response.

Via MiXCR, TCRdb re-called the reads, giving one row per CDR3 protein. This sample has 50,000 or so distinct CDR3 sequences, with roughly 20% found just once. J is TRBJ1-2 and V is TRBV7-3; D is undetermined. The clonotype was recovered from a human donor in good health (CMV status not recorded). Some clones in this sample may be carry-over from other donors' samples. This specimen was CD8+ T cells from cultured PBMCs, taken from culture after CMV antigen stimulation. The CDR3 bases are TGTGCCAGCAGCTCACCGTCAAGCCTGAGGAACTATGGCTACACCTTC. Translation gives CASSSPSSLRNYGYTF.